This TCR beta chain was captured by sequencing in a study of vaccination effects on CD4 cells after COVID-19. About the research overall: The cohort was immunized with two doses of either the BNT162b2 or mRNA-1273 vaccine.

Here immunoSEQ multiplex PCR was the method, and the copy in TCRdb shows in-frame clones only, minus some. The sample holds roughly 35,000 clones, about 78% seen once. General observations from the study: Convalescents' post-vaccination spike-reactive clones were chiefly new, vaccine-induced ones.

Viral peptide pools were used in the ViraFEST assay to expand antigen-specific CD4+ T cells, and sequencing came afterward. At the end of nine to ten days of culture, CD4+ T cells were isolated. Documented for the person is a PCR-confirmed SARS-CoV-2 infection occurring between March and December 2020. Germline V lookup: CDR1 MNHEY, CDR2 SVGAGI. V was cut by 7 bases and J by 0 bases, with 16 bases left in between. The CDR3 has 15 amino acids. To note about this clone: What it binds is unknown.

This sample comprised CD4+ T cells from PBMCs cultured with HCoV-NL63 spike peptides, obtained before COVID-19 vaccination. V is TRBV6-5 and J is TRBJ2-7; D is perhaps TRBD2 (5 bases). This receptor was taken from a human donor who had a prior SARS-CoV-2 infection. As DNA, the CDR3 is TGTGCCAGCACCCCCTTTCCGGGAACCTCCTACGAGCAGTACTTC. This translates into CASTPFPGTSYEQYF.